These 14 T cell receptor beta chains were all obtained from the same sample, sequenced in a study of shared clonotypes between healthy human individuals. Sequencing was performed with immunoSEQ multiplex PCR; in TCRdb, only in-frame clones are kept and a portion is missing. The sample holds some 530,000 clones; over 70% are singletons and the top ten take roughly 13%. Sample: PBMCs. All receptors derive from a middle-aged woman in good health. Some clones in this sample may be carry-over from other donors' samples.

The CDR3 loop is CASSPRGQSNQPQHF. CDR3 coding DNA: TGTGCCAGCTCACCACGCGGGCAAAGCAATCAGCCCCAGCATTTT. The chain uses TRBV18 and TRBJ1-5; D is ambiguous. CDR1 KGHSH and CDR2 LQKENI come from the germline V gene. The CDR3 has 15 residues. V lost 1 base and J 1 base, leaving 8 bases between the germline ends.

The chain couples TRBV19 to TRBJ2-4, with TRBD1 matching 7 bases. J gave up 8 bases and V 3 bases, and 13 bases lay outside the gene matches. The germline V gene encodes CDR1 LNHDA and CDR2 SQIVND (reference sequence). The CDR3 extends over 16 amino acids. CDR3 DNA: TGTGCCAGTAGTATTCCCGACAGGGTTGGTGGTGACATTCAGTACTTC. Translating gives CASSIPDRVGGDIQYF.

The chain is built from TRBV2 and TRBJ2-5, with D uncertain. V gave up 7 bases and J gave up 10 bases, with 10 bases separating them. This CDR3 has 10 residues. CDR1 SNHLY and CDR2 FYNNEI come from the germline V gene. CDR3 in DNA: TGTGCCAGCACCTCCAGTAACCAGTACTTC. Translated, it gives CASTSSNQYF.

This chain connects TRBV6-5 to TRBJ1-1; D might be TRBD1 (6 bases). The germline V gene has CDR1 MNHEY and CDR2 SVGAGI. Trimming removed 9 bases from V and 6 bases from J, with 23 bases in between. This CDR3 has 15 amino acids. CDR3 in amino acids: CASLSPGGRSAEAFF. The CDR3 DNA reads TGTGCCAGTCTGTCCCCCGGGGGCCGGAGCGCTGAAGCTTTCTTT.

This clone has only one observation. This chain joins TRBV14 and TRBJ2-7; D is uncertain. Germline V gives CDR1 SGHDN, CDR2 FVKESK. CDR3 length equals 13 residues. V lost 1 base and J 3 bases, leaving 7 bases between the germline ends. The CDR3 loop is CASSQAPYYEQYF. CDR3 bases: TGTGCCAGCAGCCAAGCCCCTTACTACGAGCAGTACTTC.

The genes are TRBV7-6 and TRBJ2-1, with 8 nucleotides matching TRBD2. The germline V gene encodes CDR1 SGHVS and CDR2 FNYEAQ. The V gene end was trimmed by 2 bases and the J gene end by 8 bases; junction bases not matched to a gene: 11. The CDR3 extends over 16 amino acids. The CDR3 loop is CASSLMTSAIEYEQFF. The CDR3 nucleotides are TGTGCCAGCAGCTTAATGACTAGCGCCATAGAGTATGAGCAGTTCTTC.

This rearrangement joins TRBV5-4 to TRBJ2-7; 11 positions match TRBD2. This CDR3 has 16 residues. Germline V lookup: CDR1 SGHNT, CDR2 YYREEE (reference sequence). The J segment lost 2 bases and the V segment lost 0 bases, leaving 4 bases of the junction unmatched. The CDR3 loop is CASSLGASGRTYEQYF. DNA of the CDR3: TGTGCCAGCAGCTTGGGGGCTAGCGGGAGGACCTACGAGCAGTACTTC.

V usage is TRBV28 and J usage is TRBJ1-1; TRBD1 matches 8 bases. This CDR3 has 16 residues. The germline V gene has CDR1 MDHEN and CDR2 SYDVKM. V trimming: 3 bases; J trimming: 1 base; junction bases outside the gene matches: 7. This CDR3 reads CASSFPRGRPNTEAFF. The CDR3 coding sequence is TGTGCCAGCAGTTTCCCCAGGGGGCGGCCGAACACTGAAGCTTTCTTT.

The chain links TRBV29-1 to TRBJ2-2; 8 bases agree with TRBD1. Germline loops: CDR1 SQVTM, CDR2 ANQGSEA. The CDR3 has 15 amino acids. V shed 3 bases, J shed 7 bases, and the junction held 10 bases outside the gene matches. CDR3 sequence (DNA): TGCAGCGTTGAGCAGGGGGCGGTCGGAAACGGGGAGCTGTTTTTT. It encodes CSVEQGAVGNGELFF.

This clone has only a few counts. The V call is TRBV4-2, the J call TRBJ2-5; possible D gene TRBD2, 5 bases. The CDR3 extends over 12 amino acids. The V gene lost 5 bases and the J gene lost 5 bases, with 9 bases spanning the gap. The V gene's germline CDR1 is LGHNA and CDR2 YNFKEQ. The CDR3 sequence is CASSLAIETQYF. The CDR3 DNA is TGTGCCAGCAGCTTAGCGATCGAGACCCAGTACTTC.

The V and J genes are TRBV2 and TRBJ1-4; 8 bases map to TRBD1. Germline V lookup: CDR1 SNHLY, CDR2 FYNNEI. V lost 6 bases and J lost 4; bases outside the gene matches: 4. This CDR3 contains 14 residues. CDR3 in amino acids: CASSNDRGNEKLFF. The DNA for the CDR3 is TGTGCCAGCAGCAACGACAGGGGTAATGAAAAACTGTTTTTT.

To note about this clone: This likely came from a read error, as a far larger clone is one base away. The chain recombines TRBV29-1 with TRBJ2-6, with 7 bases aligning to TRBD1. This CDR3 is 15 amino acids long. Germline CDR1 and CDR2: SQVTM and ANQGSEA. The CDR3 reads CSVDLQGTGANVPTF. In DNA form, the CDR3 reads TGCAGCGTTGATTTACAGGGGACCGGGGCCAACGTCCCGACTTTC.

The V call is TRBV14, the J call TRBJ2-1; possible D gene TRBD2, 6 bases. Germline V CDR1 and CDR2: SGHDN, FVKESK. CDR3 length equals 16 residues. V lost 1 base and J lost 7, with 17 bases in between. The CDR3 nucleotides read TGTGCCAGCAGCCAAGGGGGTAGCGGCCGGGGTAATGAGCAGTTCTTC. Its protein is CASSQGGSGRGNEQFF.

CDR3 DNA sequence: TGTGCCAGCAGCTCTCTAAGGGCCGGGGAGCTGTTTTTT. As protein: CASSSLRAGELFF. V gene TRBV7-9 combines with J gene TRBJ2-2, with D unresolved. Looked up from germline, CDR1 is SEHNR and CDR2 is FQNEAQ (reference sequence). The CDR3 has 13 amino acids. Trimming removed 4 bases from V and 6 bases from J, with 9 bases in between.